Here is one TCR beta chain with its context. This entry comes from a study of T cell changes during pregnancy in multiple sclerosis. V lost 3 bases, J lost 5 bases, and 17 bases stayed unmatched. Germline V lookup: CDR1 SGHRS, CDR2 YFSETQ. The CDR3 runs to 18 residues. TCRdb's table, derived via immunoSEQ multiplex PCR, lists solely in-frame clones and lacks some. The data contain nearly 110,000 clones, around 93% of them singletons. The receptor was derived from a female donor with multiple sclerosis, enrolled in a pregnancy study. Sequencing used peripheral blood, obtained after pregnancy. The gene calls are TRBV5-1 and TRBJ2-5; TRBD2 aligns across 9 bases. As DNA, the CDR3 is TGCGCCAGCAGCTCCCCCCGGGCGGGGGGGGTGGCGGTGGAGACCCAGTACTTC. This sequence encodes CASSSPRAGGVAVETQYF. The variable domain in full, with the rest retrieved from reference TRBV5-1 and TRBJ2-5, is KAGVTQTPRYLIKTRGQQVTLSCSPISGHRSVSWYQQTPGQGLQFLFEYFSETQRNKGNFPGRFSGRQFSNSRSEMNVSTLELGDSALYLCASSSPRAGGVAVETQYFGPGTRLLVL.